Listed below are T cell receptor beta chains from one sample, sequenced in a study of CD4+ T cells in melanoma. This table comes from immunoSEQ multiplex PCR, and its TCRdb copy is limited to in-frame clones, with some not included. The data hold about 110,000 clones, with around 93% observed a single time. Sample: peripheral blood. The receptors stem from a human donor with melanoma. The conserved cysteine and the conserved F or W are not part of the CDR3 here. D genes are given only for firm matches. Size is omitted from some rows. Given values are once, few, many or a class for expanded clones.

NA	TRBD2	TRBV19	TRBJ2-5	ASSIVAPVAGGSETQY
NA	NA	TRBV5-1	TRBJ1-4	ASSFFGGEGEKLF
NA	NA	TRBV7-9	TRBJ1-1	ASSLAGRRNTEAF
once	NA	TRBV7-9	TRBJ1-2	ASSLAGGYT
NA	TRBD2	TRBV9	TRBJ2-3	ASSVEAGGPDTQY
NA	NA	TRBV6-1	TRBJ2-3	ASSGARGAGADTQY
NA	NA	TRBV30	TRBJ2-1	AWTRRGASSYNEQF
NA	TRBD2	TRBV7-2	TRBJ2-3	ASSFHRAGEDTQY
NA	NA	TRBV19	TRBJ1-1	ASRTGRSNTEAF
once	NA	TRBV12-5	TRBJ1-2	ASGFWDYGYT
NA	TRBD1	TRBV9	TRBJ1-3	ASGRDRMVNTIY
NA	NA	TRBV5-1	TRBJ2-5	ASSWLNREGETQY
once	NA	TRBV9	TRBJ1-5	ASSVGLEGNQPQH
NA	TRBD1	TRBV27	TRBJ1-4	ASSWISTGATNEKLF